One TCR beta chain is described in this entry. Using RNA transcripts as the source, TCR beta CDR3 regions were amplified. The TCR CDR3 was amplified in a first-round RT-PCR using the HTBI primer set. TCRdb re-called the multiplex PCR reads with MiXCR, one entry per CDR3 protein. The repertoire has under 750,000 distinct CDR3 sequences, 15% to 20% of them found once; the top ten carry roughly 17%. This CDR3 is built from 15 residues. Germline loops: CDR1 DFQATT, CDR2 SNEGSKA (reference sequence). V dropped 4 bases and J dropped 5 bases, with 20 bases sitting between them. The record originates from a study of T cells in Graves' hyperthyroidism and ophthalmopathy.

This TCR derives from a woman in her forties or fifties with Graves' hyperthyroidism that later progressed to Graves' ophthalmopathy. Sequencing was done on a sample of blood. The chain is built from TRBV20-1 and TRBJ2-5; perhaps TRBD2 as D (5 bases). The CDR3, as DNA: TGCAGTGCTATCCGGCGGGCAGGCGTCGGGGAGACCCAGTACTTC. It codes for CSAIRRAGVGETQYF.